This T cell receptor beta chain stems from a study of cytomegalovirus exposure and HLA in healthy donors. Primers for the PCR totalled 60 Vbeta and 13 Jbeta. Profiling relied on immunoSEQ multiplex PCR, and the TCRdb table lists in-frame clones only, not all of them. Counted here are under 200,000 clones, 84% occurring once; the ten biggest clones make up about 6.8%. The CDR3 runs 17 residues. Germline V gene sequence: CDR1 SSHAT, CDR2 FNYEAQ (reference sequence). V shed 4 bases and J 3 bases; nucleotides not matched to a gene: 3. The chain links TRBV7-7 to TRBJ2-1, with 16 bases that match TRBD2. This clonotype originated in a man aged 45-60 years in good health and CMV-seropositive. The sequenced material came from PBMCs. DNA of the CDR3: TGTGCCAGCAGCTCGGGACTAGCGGGGGGGGTCTACAATGAGCAGTTCTTC. Translation gives CASSSGLAGGVYNEQFF. The whole variable domain, filled in from reference TRBV7-7 and TRBJ2-1, reads GAGVSQSPRYKVTKRGQDVTLRCDPISSHATLYWYQQALGQGPEFLTYFNYEAQPDKSGLPSDRFSAERPEGSISTLTIQRTEQRDSAMYRCASSSGLAGGVYNEQFFGPGTRLTVL.